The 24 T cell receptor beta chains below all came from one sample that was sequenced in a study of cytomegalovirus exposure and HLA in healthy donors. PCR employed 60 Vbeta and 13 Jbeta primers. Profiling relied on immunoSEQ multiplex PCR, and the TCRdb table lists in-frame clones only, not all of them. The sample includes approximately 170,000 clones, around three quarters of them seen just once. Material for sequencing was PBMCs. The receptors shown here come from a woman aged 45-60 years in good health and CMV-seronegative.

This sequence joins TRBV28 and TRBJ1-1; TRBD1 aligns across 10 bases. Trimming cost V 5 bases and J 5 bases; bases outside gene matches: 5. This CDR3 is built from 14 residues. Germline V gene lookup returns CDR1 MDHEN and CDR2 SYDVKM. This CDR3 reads CASSTTGGWTEAFF. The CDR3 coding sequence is TGTGCCAGCAGTACGACAGGGGGCTGGACTGAAGCTTTCTTT.

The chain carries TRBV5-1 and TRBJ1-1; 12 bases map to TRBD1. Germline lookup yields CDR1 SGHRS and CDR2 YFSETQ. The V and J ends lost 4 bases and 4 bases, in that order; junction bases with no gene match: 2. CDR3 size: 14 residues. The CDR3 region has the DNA TGCGCCAGCAGCCCGGGACAGGGGGCCACTGAAGCTTTCTTT. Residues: CASSPGQGATEAFF.

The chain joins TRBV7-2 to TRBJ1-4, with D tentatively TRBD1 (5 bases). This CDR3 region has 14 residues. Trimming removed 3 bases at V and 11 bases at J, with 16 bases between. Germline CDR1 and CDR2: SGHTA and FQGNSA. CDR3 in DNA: TGTGCCAGCAGCTTGTCCGGGACTTTGGTGAAACTGTTTTTT. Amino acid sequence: CASSLSGTLVKLFF.

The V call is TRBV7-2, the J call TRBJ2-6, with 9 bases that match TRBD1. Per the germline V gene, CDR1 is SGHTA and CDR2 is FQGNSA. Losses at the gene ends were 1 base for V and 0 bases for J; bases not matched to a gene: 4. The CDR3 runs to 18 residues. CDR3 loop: CASSLGQDRGSGANVLTF. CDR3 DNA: TGTGCCAGCAGCTTAGGGCAGGACAGGGGCTCTGGGGCCAACGTCCTGACTTTC.

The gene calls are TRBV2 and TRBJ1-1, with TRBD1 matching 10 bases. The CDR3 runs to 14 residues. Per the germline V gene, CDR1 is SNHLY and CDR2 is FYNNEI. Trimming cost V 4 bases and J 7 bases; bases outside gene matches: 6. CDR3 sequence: CASSVLGQGVEAFF. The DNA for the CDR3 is TGTGCCAGCAGTGTCTTAGGACAGGGGGTTGAAGCTTTCTTT.

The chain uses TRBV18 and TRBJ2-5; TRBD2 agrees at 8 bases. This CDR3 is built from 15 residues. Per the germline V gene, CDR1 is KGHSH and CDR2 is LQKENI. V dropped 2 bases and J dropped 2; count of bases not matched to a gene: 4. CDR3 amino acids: CASSPSTGGQETQYF. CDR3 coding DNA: TGTGCCAGCTCACCATCGACGGGAGGGCAAGAGACCCAGTACTTC.

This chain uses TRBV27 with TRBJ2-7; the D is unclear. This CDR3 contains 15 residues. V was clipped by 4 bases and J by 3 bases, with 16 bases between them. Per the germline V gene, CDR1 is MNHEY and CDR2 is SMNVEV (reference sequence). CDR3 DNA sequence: TGTGCCAGCAGTTCCCCCCTATCGGCTAGCTACGAGCAGTACTTC. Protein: CASSSPLSASYEQYF.

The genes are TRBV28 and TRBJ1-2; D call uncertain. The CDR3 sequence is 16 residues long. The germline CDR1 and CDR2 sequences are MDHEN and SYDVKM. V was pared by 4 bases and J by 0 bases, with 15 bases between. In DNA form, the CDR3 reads TGTGCCAGCAGTTCCGAGGGCCACCCCTCTAACTATGGCTACACCTTC. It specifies CASSSEGHPSNYGYTF.

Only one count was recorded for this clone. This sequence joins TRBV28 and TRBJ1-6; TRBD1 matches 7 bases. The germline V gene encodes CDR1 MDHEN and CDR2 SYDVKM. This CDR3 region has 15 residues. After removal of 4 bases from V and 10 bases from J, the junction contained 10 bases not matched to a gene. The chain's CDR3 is CASSSAGQSKSPLHF. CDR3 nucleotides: TGTGCCAGCAGTTCGGCGGGACAGAGTAAATCACCCCTCCACTTT. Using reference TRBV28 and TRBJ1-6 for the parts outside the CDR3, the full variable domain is DVKVTQSSRYLVKRTGEKVFLECVQDMDHENMFWYRQDPGLGLRLIYFSYDVKMKEKGDIPEGYSVSREKKERFSLILESASTNQTSMYLCASSSAGQSKSPLHFGNGTRLTVT.

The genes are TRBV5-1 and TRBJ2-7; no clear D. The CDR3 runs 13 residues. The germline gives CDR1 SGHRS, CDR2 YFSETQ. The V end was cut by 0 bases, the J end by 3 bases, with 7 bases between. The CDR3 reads CASSLVADYEQYF. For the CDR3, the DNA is TGCGCCAGCAGCTTGGTTGCAGACTACGAGCAGTACTTC.

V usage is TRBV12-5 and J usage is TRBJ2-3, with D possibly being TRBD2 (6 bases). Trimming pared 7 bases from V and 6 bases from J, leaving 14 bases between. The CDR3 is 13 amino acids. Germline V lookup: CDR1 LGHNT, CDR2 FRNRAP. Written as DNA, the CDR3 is TGTGCTAGTGACGGCGGGATCGGGGATACGCAGTATTTT. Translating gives CASDGGIGDTQYF.

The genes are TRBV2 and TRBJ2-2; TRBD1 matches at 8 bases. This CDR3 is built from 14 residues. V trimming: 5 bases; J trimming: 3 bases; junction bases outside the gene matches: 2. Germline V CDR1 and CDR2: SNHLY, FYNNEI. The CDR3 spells CASSLTGDTGELFF. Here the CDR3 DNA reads TGTGCCAGCAGTCTGACAGGGGACACCGGGGAGCTGTTTTTT.

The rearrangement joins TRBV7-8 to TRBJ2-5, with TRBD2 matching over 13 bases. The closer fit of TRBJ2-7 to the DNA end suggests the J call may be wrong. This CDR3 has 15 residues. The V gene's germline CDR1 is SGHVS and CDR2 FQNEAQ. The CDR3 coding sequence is TGTGCCAGCAGGGGACTAGCGGGGATATTCGGCGAGCAGTACTTC. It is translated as CASRGLAGIFGEQYF.

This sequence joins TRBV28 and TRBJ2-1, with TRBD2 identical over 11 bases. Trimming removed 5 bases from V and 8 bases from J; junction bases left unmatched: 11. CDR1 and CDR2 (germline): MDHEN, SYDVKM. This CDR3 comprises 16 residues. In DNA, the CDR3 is TGTGCCAGCAGTCCCTATAGCGGGAGGGCCCTGGATGAGCAGTTCTTC. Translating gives CASSPYSGRALDEQFF.

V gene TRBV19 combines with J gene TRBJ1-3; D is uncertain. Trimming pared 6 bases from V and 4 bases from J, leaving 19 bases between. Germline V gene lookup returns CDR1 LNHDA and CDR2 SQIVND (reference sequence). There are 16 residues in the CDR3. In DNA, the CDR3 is TGTGCCAGTAGGGAGACCCTGTCATCGTTGGGAAACACCATATATTTT. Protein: CASRETLSSLGNTIYF. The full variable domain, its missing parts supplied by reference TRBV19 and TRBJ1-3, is DGGITQSPKYLFRKEGQNVTLSCEQNLNHDAMYWYRQDPGQGLRLIYYSQIVNDFQKGDIAEGYSVSREKKESFPLTVTSAQKNPTAFYLCASRETLSSLGNTIYFGEGSWLTVV.

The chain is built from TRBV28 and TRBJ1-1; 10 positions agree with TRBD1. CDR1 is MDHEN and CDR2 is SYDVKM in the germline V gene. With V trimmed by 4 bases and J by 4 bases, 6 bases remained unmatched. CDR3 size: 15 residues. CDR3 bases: TGTGCCAGCAGTTCGGGACAGGGGTTCGTCACTGAAGCTTTCTTT. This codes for CASSSGQGFVTEAFF. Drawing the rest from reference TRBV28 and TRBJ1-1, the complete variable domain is DVKVTQSSRYLVKRTGEKVFLECVQDMDHENMFWYRQDPGLGLRLIYFSYDVKMKEKGDIPEGYSVSREKKERFSLILESASTNQTSMYLCASSSGQGFVTEAFFGQGTRLTVV.

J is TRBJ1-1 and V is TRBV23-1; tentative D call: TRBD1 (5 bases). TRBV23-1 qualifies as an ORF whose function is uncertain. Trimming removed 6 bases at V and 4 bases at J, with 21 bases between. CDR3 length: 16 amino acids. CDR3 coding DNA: TGCGCCAGCAGCCCTTATTGCAGGGCGAGAGTCACTGAAGCTTTCTTT. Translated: CASSPYCRARVTEAFF.

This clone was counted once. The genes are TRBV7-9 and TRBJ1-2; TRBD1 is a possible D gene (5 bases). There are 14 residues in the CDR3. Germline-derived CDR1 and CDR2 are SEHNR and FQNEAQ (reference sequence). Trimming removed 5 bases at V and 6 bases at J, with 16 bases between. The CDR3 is CASSPPGGLDGYTF. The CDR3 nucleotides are TGTGCCAGCAGCCCTCCCGGGGGTTTAGATGGCTACACCTTC.

The CDR3: CASSPTSGATGELFF. The CDR3 DNA follows: TGTGCCAGCAGCCCTACTAGCGGAGCGACCGGGGAGCTGTTTTTT. The rearrangement joins TRBV9 to TRBJ2-2, with TRBD2 matching 8 bases. CDR1 is SGDLS and CDR2 is YYNGEE in the germline V gene. The CDR3 extends over 15 amino acids. V gave up 4 bases and J gave up 5 bases; unmatched junction bases: 7.

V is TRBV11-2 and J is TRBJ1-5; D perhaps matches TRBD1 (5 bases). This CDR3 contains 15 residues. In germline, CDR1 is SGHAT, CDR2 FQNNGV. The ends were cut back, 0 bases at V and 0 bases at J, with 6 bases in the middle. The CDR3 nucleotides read TGTGCCAGCAGCTTAGACAGGGTTAGCAATCAGCCCCAGCATTTT. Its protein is CASSLDRVSNQPQHF.

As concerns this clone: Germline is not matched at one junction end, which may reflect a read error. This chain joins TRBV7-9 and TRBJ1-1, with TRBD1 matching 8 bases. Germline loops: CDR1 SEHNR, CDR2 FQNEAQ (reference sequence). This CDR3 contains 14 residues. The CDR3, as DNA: TGTTCCAGCAGCCCCAGCCAGGGGGCGGCTGAAGCTTTCTTT. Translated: CSSSPSQGAAEAFF.

This chain's CDR3 is CASSGDTGRGSPLHF. The CDR3 nucleotides read TGTGCCAGCAGTGGGGATACAGGGCGAGGCTCACCCCTCCACTTT. The chain couples TRBV2 to TRBJ1-6; tentatively, D is TRBD1 (6 bases). The CDR3 length is 15 residues. CDR1 SNHLY and CDR2 FYNNEI come from the germline V gene. Trimming removed 4 bases from V and 10 bases from J, with 17 bases in between.

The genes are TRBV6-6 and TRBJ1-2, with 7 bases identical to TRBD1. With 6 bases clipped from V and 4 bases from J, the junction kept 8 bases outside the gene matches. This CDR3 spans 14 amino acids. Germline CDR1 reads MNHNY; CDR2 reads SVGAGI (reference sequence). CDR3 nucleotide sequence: TGTGCCAGCAGGGCTATGACAGGGACCTATGGCTACACCTTC. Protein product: CASRAMTGTYGYTF.

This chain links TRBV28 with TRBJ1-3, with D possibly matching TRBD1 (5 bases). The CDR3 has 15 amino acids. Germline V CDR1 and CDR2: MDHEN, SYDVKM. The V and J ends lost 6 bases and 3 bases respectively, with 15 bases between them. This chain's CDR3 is CASSDSGLGGNTIYF. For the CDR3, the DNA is TGTGCCAGCAGCGACTCAGGGCTCGGTGGAAACACCATATATTTT.